These 6 T cell receptor beta chains share one sample of origin, sequenced in a study of PD-L1 blockade in urothelial cancer. This table comes from immunoSEQ multiplex PCR, and its TCRdb copy is limited to in-frame clones, with some not included. Counted here are 100,000 or so clones, around 90% occurring once; the ten biggest clones make up 0.92%. Specimen: PBMCs, collected around atezolizumab (anti-PD-L1) treatment. Receptors were obtained from a woman at least 80 years old with urothelial cancer.

The chain couples TRBV5-1 to TRBJ2-2; D is possibly TRBD2 (6 bases). This CDR3 contains 16 residues. The germline V gene encodes CDR1 SGHRS and CDR2 YFSETQ. The V gene lost 5 bases and the J gene lost 1 base, with 15 bases spanning the gap. CDR3 coding DNA: TGCGCCAGCAGGCGGTTGGGGGGATTGAACACCGGGGAGCTGTTTTTT. Its translation is CASRRLGGLNTGELFF.

V usage is TRBV30 and J usage is TRBJ2-2; TRBD2 aligns across 10 bases. This CDR3 spans 19 amino acids. V trimming: 1 base; J trimming: 1 base; junction bases outside the gene matches: 12. The V gene's germline CDR1 is GTSNPN and CDR2 SVGIG (reference sequence). The CDR3 DNA reads TGTGCCTGGAGTGGGAGAAGTCTAGCGGGAGCGCTGAACACCGGGGAGCTGTTTTTT. This codes for CAWSGRSLAGALNTGELFF.

The chain employs TRBV29-1 and TRBJ1-2, with D unclear. Deletions cut 7 bases from V and 1 base from J, with 13 bases between. Germline V CDR1 and CDR2: SQVTM, ANQGSEA. This CDR3 comprises 13 residues. DNA of the CDR3: TGCAGCGGAAACCTAGGCAGTAACTATGGCTACACCTTC. Its protein product is CSGNLGSNYGYTF.

This clone was seen only once. This chain links TRBV9 with TRBJ2-3, with a tentative D call TRBD2 (5 bases). Germline V gene data show CDR1 as SGDLS and CDR2 as YYNGEE. The CDR3 extends over 13 amino acids. V was cut by 4 bases and J by 4 bases, with 10 bases left in between. The CDR3, as DNA: TGTGCCAGCAGCCCCTCAGCGGCAGATACGCAGTATTTT. It specifies CASSPSAADTQYF. Full variable domain (outside the CDR3, taken from reference TRBV9 and TRBJ2-3): DSGVTQTPKHLITATGQRVTLRCSPRSGDLSVYWYQQSLDQGLQFLIQYYNGEERAKGNILERFSAQQFPDLHSELNLSSLELGDSALYFCASSPSAADTQYFGPGTRLTVL.

The rearrangement links TRBV2 to TRBJ1-1, with 7 bases fitting TRBD1. Looked up from germline, CDR1 is SNHLY and CDR2 is FYNNEI. The V and J ends lost 6 bases and 2 bases, in that order; junction bases with no gene match: 6. The CDR3 has 14 amino acids. The chain's CDR3 is CASSLGQRNTEAFF. CDR3 DNA: TGTGCCAGCAGCTTGGGACAGCGAAACACTGAAGCTTTCTTT.

This clone was recorded only once. The chain links TRBV5-1 to TRBJ1-1; 8 bases are a match to TRBD1. V shed 3 bases and J 4 bases; nucleotides not matched to a gene: 8. CDR1 and CDR2 from the germline V gene are SGHRS and YFSETQ. CDR3 length: 15 residues. The CDR3 sequence is CASSSGQGEGTEAFF. DNA for the CDR3: TGCGCCAGCAGCTCCGGACAGGGAGAGGGCACTGAAGCTTTCTTT.